This entry describes one T cell receptor (beta chain). The antigen is unknown. Some clones are missing from TCRdb's copy, which holds only in-frame ones; the method was immunoSEQ multiplex PCR. In the table there are roughly 140,000 clones, approximately 90% of which are singletons. Germline V gene data show CDR1 as MDHEN and CDR2 as SYDVKM. This CDR3 contains 18 residues. The data stem from a study of T cell responses to AZD1222 COVID-19 vaccine. Looking at the study overall: The study pooled second doses at about 4 or about 12 weeks. Findings and limits, study-wide: Spike-specific TCR breadth and depth were elevated following two AZD1222 doses.

Specimen: peripheral blood, collected on day 0 of AZD1222 vaccination. The V gene is TRBV28, the J gene TRBJ2-7, with 10 nucleotides matching TRBD2. The better agreement between TRBJ2-1 and the DNA end casts doubt on the J call. The clonotype was recovered from an adult in good health. DNA for the CDR3: TGTGCCAGCAGTGCACGACAGGGGTCTAGCGGGAGATACAATGAGCAGTTCTTC. Amino acid sequence: CASSARQGSSGRYNEQFF.